One T cell receptor (beta chain) is described in this entry. Libraries were prepared by immunoSEQ multiplex PCR; TCRdb keeps only in-frame clonotypes and omits some of them. The repertoire holds a few hundred thousand clones, with 85% to 90% as singletons. This CDR3 has 16 residues. With V trimmed by 1 base and J by 7 bases, 7 bases remained unmatched. Germline CDR1 and CDR2: KGHSH and LQKENI. The data were obtained in a study of blood T cell repertoires in COVID-19. Study-level information: The samples span acute and convalescent COVID-19 from the United States, Italy and Spain. Sources were T cells, B-cell-depleted T cells, or PBMCs; the material itself was cDNA or gDNA.

The Seattle site enrolled patients during active infection and followed them longitudinally. The chain carries TRBV18 and TRBJ1-6; 7 bases agree with TRBD1. The sequence was collected from a woman in her sixties or seventies with COVID-19, enrolled during active disease. Material for sequencing was peripheral blood. This CDR3 reads CASSPQPTGRNSPLHF. CDR3 bases: TGTGCCAGCTCACCACAGCCGACAGGGAGAAATTCACCCCTCCACTTT.